This entry concerns a single TCR beta chain. The record originates from a study of blood T cell repertoires in COVID-19. Germline assignment: CDR1 SNHLY and CDR2 FYNNEI. The CDR3 spans 13 residues. V was clipped by 6 bases and J by 4 bases, with 10 bases between them. Enrolled through a virtual design, the participants were between 18 and 89 years of age and came from under 25 US areas. Cohorts were based on clinical histories the participants reported. The data were produced by immunoSEQ multiplex PCR, yet TCRdb's version contains in-frame clones alone and is incomplete. The sample contains about 250,000 clones, around 85% of which appear only once.

This receptor was taken from a woman aged 45-65 years with acute COVID-19. Sample: PBMCs or T cells enriched from blood (not recorded which). The V gene is TRBV2, the J gene TRBJ1-3; no firm D call. CDR3 residues: CASRAEQGNTIYF. In nucleotides, the CDR3 is TGTGCCAGCAGGGCTGAACAGGGAAACACCATATATTTT.